Each of the 32 T cell receptor beta chains below was sequenced from the same sample in a study of shared clonotypes between healthy human individuals. Some clones are missing from TCRdb's copy, which holds only in-frame ones; the method was immunoSEQ multiplex PCR. The table records about 2.3 million clones, over 85% of them present only once. Sequencing input: naive CD4+ T cells from PBMCs. Subset indicated: CD45RA+ positively selected. The receptors here all came from a man aged 18 to 29 in good health. Some clones in this sample may be carry-over from other donors' samples.

Note on this clone: This CDR3 is also generated by other DNA sequences in the sample. The gene calls are TRBV5-1 and TRBJ2-3; TRBD2 might be the D (6 bases). V lost 2 bases to trimming and J lost 0 bases, with 13 bases between them. The germline V gene encodes CDR1 SGHRS and CDR2 YFSETQ. There are 16 residues in the CDR3. This CDR3 is CASSLGGSGSTDTQYF. The DNA of the CDR3 is TGCGCCAGCAGCTTAGGTGGTAGCGGTAGCACAGATACGCAGTATTTT. The full variable domain, completed using reference TRBV5-1 and TRBJ2-3, is KAGVTQTPRYLIKTRGQQVTLSCSPISGHRSVSWYQQTPGQGLQFLFEYFSETQRNKGNFPGRFSGRQFSNSRSEMNVSTLELGDSALYLCASSLGGSGSTDTQYFGPGTRLTVL.

The V and J genes are TRBV4-1 and TRBJ2-7; D assignment may be TRBD1 or TRBD2 (6 bases each). This CDR3 is 21 amino acids long. The germline gives CDR1 MGHRA, CDR2 YSYEKL. V shed 1 base and J shed 2 bases, with 30 bases lying between them. CDR3 nucleotide sequence: TGCGCCAGCAGCCAAGTCTCCTTTGTTACAGGGAGAACGGGAGTTCCCTACGAGCAGTACTTC. This encodes CASSQVSFVTGRTGVPYEQYF.

The genes are TRBV30 and TRBJ1-5; tentatively, D is TRBD1 (5 bases). This CDR3 has 14 residues. Looked up from germline, CDR1 is GTSNPN and CDR2 is SVGIG (reference sequence). The germline V and J ends were trimmed by 3 bases and 2 bases, with 11 bases remaining between them. This CDR3 is CAWSLTGRNQPQHF. The CDR3 bases are TGTGCCTGGAGCCTAACAGGTCGCAATCAGCCCCAGCATTTT.

The rearrangement links TRBV7-3 to TRBJ2-7, with 7 bases matching TRBD2. Trimming removed 6 bases from V and 3 bases from J; junction bases left unmatched: 5. CDR1 and CDR2 (germline): SGHTA, FQGTGA. This CDR3 has 13 amino acids. DNA for the CDR3: TGTGCCAGCAGTCGCAGCGGGGTCTACGAGCAGTACTTC. This gives the protein CASSRSGVYEQYF.

The J gene is TRBJ2-7, the V gene TRBV6-5; no definite D call. V was clipped by 2 bases and J by 10 bases, with 12 bases between them. CDR3 length: 12 amino acids. Germline assignment: CDR1 MNHEY and CDR2 SVGAGI. CDR3 sequence (DNA): TGTGCCAGCAGTTACGAAGGGCGAGATCAGTACTTC. Residues: CASSYEGRDQYF.

The rearrangement uses TRBV5-4 and TRBJ2-4; 10 bases match TRBD2. Germline V gives CDR1 SGHNT, CDR2 YYREEE (reference sequence). The V and J ends lost 3 bases and 0 bases, in that order; junction bases with no gene match: 3. The CDR3 loop spans 16 amino acids. The CDR3 nucleotides read TGTGCCAGCAGCTCTTTAGCGGGAGGAGCCAAAAACATTCAGTACTTC. Protein: CASSSLAGGAKNIQYF.

The chain links TRBV4-1 to TRBJ1-5; the D gene is possibly TRBD1 (6 bases). Germline V lookup: CDR1 MGHRA, CDR2 YSYEKL. Between the trimmed V and J ends, which lost 0 bases and 1 base, there was a span of 13 bases. The CDR3 totals 17 residues. CDR3 region: CASSQEGAGVSNQPQHF. For the CDR3, the DNA is TGCGCCAGCAGCCAAGAGGGGGCAGGGGTGAGCAATCAGCCCCAGCATTTT.

As for this clone: The junction shows a germline mismatch at one end, possibly a read error. The chain carries TRBV7-6 and TRBJ1-5; maybe TRBD1 (6 bases). Germline CDR1 is SGHVS and CDR2 is FNYEAQ. The length of the CDR3 is 14 residues. The CDR3 region has the DNA TGTACCAGCAGCCCCGGGACACCTTATCAGCCCCAGCATTTT. This codes for CTSSPGTPYQPQHF.

Concerning this clone: Other nucleotide sequences from this sample produce the same CDR3. This chain links TRBV28 with TRBJ1-2; D is ambiguous. The CDR3 consists of 11 residues. Germline V gene sequence: CDR1 MDHEN, CDR2 SYDVKM. V was pared by 2 bases and J by 8 bases, with 6 bases between. CDR3 region: CASSLGRGYTF. Here the CDR3 DNA reads TGTGCCAGCAGTTTAGGACGAGGCTACACCTTC.

A single count supports this clone. V is TRBV2 and J is TRBJ2-5, with 11 bases identical to TRBD2. This CDR3 comprises 15 residues. CDR1 and CDR2 from the germline V gene are SNHLY and FYNNEI. Trimming at V came to 4 bases and at J to 3 bases, leaving 4 bases not matched to a gene. The CDR3 bases are TGTGCCAGCAGTGTAATTAGCGGGAGGGAAGAGACCCAGTACTTC. The encoded protein is CASSVISGREETQYF.

The chain is built from TRBV28 and TRBJ2-5; D remains ambiguous. In germline, CDR1 is MDHEN, CDR2 SYDVKM. Trimming stripped 3 bases from V and 7 bases from J, with 12 bases between. CDR3 length equals 13 residues. As DNA, the CDR3 is TGTGCCAGCAGTTTGCTGGCATTCGGGACCCAGTACTTC. Encoded protein: CASSLLAFGTQYF.

The V gene is TRBV7-9, the J gene TRBJ1-3; D is unclear. The germline CDR1 and CDR2 sequences are SEHNR and FQNEAQ (reference sequence). Trimming took off 7 bases at V and 0 bases at J, with 13 bases between the two ends. The CDR3 loop spans 15 amino acids. CDR3 protein: CASTQEDYSGNTIYF. For the CDR3, the DNA is TGTGCCAGCACCCAAGAGGACTACTCTGGAAACACCATATATTTT. Variable domain in full (rest from reference TRBV7-9 and TRBJ1-3): DTGVSQNPRHKITKRGQNVTFRCDPISEHNRLYWYRQTLGQGPEFLTYFQNEAQLEKSRLLSDRFSAERPKGSFSTLEIQRTEQGDSAMYLCASTQEDYSGNTIYFGEGSWLTVV.

The chain joins TRBV9 to TRBJ2-1, with D perhaps given as TRBD1 or TRBD2 (5 bases each). This CDR3 contains 14 residues. Per the germline V gene, CDR1 is SGDLS and CDR2 is YYNGEE. V was shortened by 4 bases and J by 6 bases, with 14 bases between the two germline ends. The CDR3 loop is CASSPRGPGNEQFF. In nucleotides, the CDR3 is TGTGCCAGCAGCCCCCGGGGACCCGGCAATGAGCAGTTCTTC.

The CDR3 is CASSLSKGANYGYTF. CDR3 DNA sequence: TGTGCCAGCAGCTTGTCAAAGGGGGCTAACTATGGCTACACCTTC. This chain uses TRBV5-4 with TRBJ1-2; possible D gene TRBD1, 6 bases. Deletions cut 1 base from V and 0 bases from J, with 10 bases between. The CDR3 contains 15 residues. Germline lookup yields CDR1 SGHNT and CDR2 YYREEE (reference sequence).

The genes are TRBV19 and TRBJ2-1; D is possibly TRBD2 (6 bases). This CDR3 region has 13 residues. Germline CDR1 and CDR2: LNHDA and SQIVND (reference sequence). With 3 bases removed from V and 12 bases from J, the gap between germline ends came to 15 bases. This CDR3 reads CASSMGSQRAQFF. The CDR3 DNA is TGTGCCAGTAGTATGGGGAGCCAGCGGGCGCAGTTCTTC.

V gene TRBV19 combines with J gene TRBJ1-1; a weak D match, TRBD1 (5 bases). The CDR3 covers 13 residues. CDR1 and CDR2 from the germline V gene are LNHDA and SQIVND (reference sequence). The germline V and J ends were trimmed by 3 bases and 5 bases, with 10 bases remaining between them. The CDR3 reads CASSIRRETEAFF. DNA for the CDR3: TGTGCCAGTAGTATTCGCAGGGAAACTGAAGCTTTCTTT.

This rearrangement joins TRBV6-5 to TRBJ2-2; weak D call: TRBD1 (5 bases). Trimming left V 6 bases short and J 4 bases short, with 9 bases between. This CDR3 has 13 residues. The germline V gene encodes CDR1 MNHEY and CDR2 SVGAGI. The CDR3 coding sequence is TGTGCCAGCAGGACAGATAGCACCGGGGAGCTGTTTTTT. Translating it yields CASRTDSTGELFF.

The chain uses TRBV7-9 and TRBJ2-1; 10 nucleotides match TRBD1. The trim removed 1 base at V and 7 bases at J, leaving 1 base unmatched. This CDR3 spans 14 amino acids. CDR1 SEHNR and CDR2 FQNEAQ come from the germline V gene (reference sequence). CDR3 sequence: CASSLEDRGNEQFF. In DNA, the CDR3 is TGTGCCAGCAGCTTAGAGGACAGGGGGAATGAGCAGTTCTTC.

The rearrangement uses TRBV30 and TRBJ2-5, with TRBD2 matching over 7 bases. V lost 4 bases to trimming and J lost 1 base; unmatched junction nucleotides: 6. Germline V gene data show CDR1 as GTSNPN and CDR2 as SVGIG (reference sequence). The CDR3 totals 14 residues. The CDR3 DNA follows: TGTGCCTGGATGCGGGGGTTTGGCCAAGAGACCCAGTACTTC. Translated: CAWMRGFGQETQYF.

The chain couples TRBV6-6 to TRBJ2-7; no firm D call. With 0 bases removed from V and 4 bases from J, the gap between germline ends came to 4 bases. Germline CDR1 and CDR2: MNHNY and SVGAGI (reference sequence). The CDR3 is 12 amino acids. The chain's CDR3 is CASSYSHYEQYF. CDR3 bases: TGTGCCAGCAGTTACTCCCATTACGAGCAGTACTTC.

The chain carries TRBV11-2 and TRBJ2-7; TRBD2 might be the D (6 bases). CDR1 is SGHAT and CDR2 is FQNNGV in the germline V gene. V was cut by 5 bases and J by 6 bases, with 20 bases left in between. The CDR3 length is 15 residues. The CDR3 nucleotides are TGTGCCAGCAGCCTCGGGGCCGGGGGAGGTGGCGAGCAGTACTTC. Encoded protein: CASSLGAGGGGEQYF.

V usage is TRBV9 and J usage is TRBJ2-5; 8 positions agree with TRBD2. The trim removed 4 bases at V and 5 bases at J, leaving 10 bases unmatched. CDR1 SGDLS and CDR2 YYNGEE come from the germline V gene. This CDR3 comprises 15 residues. In nucleotides, the CDR3 is TGTGCCAGCAGCCCCCGGGGGGGGGTCGGGGAGACCCAGTACTTC. Protein: CASSPRGGVGETQYF.

The chain links TRBV28 to TRBJ2-3; TRBD2 matches at 11 bases. The CDR3 consists of 17 residues. In germline, CDR1 is MDHEN, CDR2 SYDVKM. V dropped 4 bases and J dropped 5; count of bases not matched to a gene: 11. CDR3 coding DNA: TGTGCCAGCAGTTCCTCCTTACTAGCGGGAGCGGGAGATACGCAGTATTTT. Its translation: CASSSSLLAGAGDTQYF.

This chain links TRBV2 with TRBJ2-7, with D perhaps assigned TRBD1 or TRBD2 (5 bases each). Germline values: CDR1 SNHLY, CDR2 FYNNEI. This CDR3 is built from 12 residues. Trimming removed 8 bases at V and 2 bases at J, with 10 bases between. CDR3 sequence reads: CASGSGPYEQYF. CDR3 DNA: TGTGCCAGCGGTTCGGGGCCCTACGAGCAGTACTTC.

The chain employs TRBV19 and TRBJ1-2; 7 bases agree with TRBD1. Trimming took 3 bases from V and 4 from J; bases not matched to a gene: 11. The germline V gene encodes CDR1 LNHDA and CDR2 SQIVND (reference sequence). This CDR3 spans 16 amino acids. This chain's CDR3 is CASSISPGTASYGYTF. The CDR3 DNA reads TGTGCCAGTAGTATCTCCCCCGGGACAGCCTCCTATGGCTACACCTTC. Drawing the rest from reference TRBV19 and TRBJ1-2, the complete variable domain is DGGITQSPKYLFRKEGQNVTLSCEQNLNHDAMYWYRQDPGQGLRLIYYSQIVNDFQKGDIAEGYSVSREKKESFPLTVTSAQKNPTAFYLCASSISPGTASYGYTFGSGTRLTVV.

The table lists this clone with a count of one. Other nucleotide sequences in the sample specify the same CDR3. The chain is built from TRBV28 and TRBJ2-6; 7 bases fit TRBD2. The CDR3 runs 15 residues. V lost 6 bases to trimming and J lost 0 bases; unmatched junction nucleotides: 2. CDR1 and CDR2 from the germline V gene are MDHEN and SYDVKM. CDR3 nucleotides: TGTGCCAGCAGCCGGACTAGCTCTGGGGCCAACGTCCTGACTTTC. Its translation: CASSRTSSGANVLTF. Supplemented by reference TRBV28 and TRBJ2-6, the full variable domain reads DVKVTQSSRYLVKRTGEKVFLECVQDMDHENMFWYRQDPGLGLRLIYFSYDVKMKEKGDIPEGYSVSREKKERFSLILESASTNQTSMYLCASSRTSSGANVLTFGAGSRLTVL.

The chain's CDR3 is CSVGGDRVSYEQYF. DNA of the CDR3: TGCAGCGTTGGGGGGGACAGGGTATCCTACGAGCAGTACTTC. The chain uses TRBV29-1 and TRBJ2-7, with 9 bases identical to TRBD1. The CDR3 contains 14 residues. Germline V gene data show CDR1 as SQVTM and CDR2 as ANQGSEA. J gave up 1 base and V 4 bases, and 5 bases lay outside the gene matches.

The rearrangement links TRBV5-1 to TRBJ2-5; 7 bases are shared with TRBD1. The CDR3 extends over 16 amino acids. V lost 1 base to trimming and J lost 3 bases; unmatched junction nucleotides: 9. Germline V gene sequence: CDR1 SGHRS, CDR2 YFSETQ. CDR3 sequence (DNA): TGCGCCAGCAGCTTGCGACGGCGGCAGGGGGAAGAGACCCAGTACTTC. This gives the protein CASSLRRRQGEETQYF. Full variable domain (outside the CDR3, taken from reference TRBV5-1 and TRBJ2-5): KAGVTQTPRYLIKTRGQQVTLSCSPISGHRSVSWYQQTPGQGLQFLFEYFSETQRNKGNFPGRFSGRQFSNSRSEMNVSTLELGDSALYLCASSLRRRQGEETQYFGPGTRLLVL.

This chain joins TRBV5-6 and TRBJ2-4; 8 positions match TRBD1. Per the germline V gene, CDR1 is SGHDT and CDR2 is YYEEEE. Trimming at V came to 4 bases and at J to 7 bases, leaving 10 bases not matched to a gene. CDR3 length: 15 amino acids. The CDR3 spells CASSTRTGGLNIQYF. The CDR3 DNA follows: TGTGCCAGCAGCACCAGAACAGGGGGTTTGAACATTCAGTACTTC.

The chain is built from TRBV18 and TRBJ2-1; D gene unclear. Trimming left V 2 bases short and J 5 bases short, with 13 bases between. Germline V gene lookup returns CDR1 KGHSH and CDR2 LQKENI. CDR3 size: 15 residues. The CDR3 coding sequence is TGTGCCAGCTCACCAAGTCCTGTGGGCAACAATGAGCAGTTCTTC. This codes for CASSPSPVGNNEQFF.

V and J are TRBV30 and TRBJ2-1, with 8 bases matching TRBD1. This CDR3 comprises 15 residues. CDR1 GTSNPN and CDR2 SVGIG come from the germline V gene (reference sequence). J lost 6 bases, V lost 2 bases, and 9 bases had no gene match. CDR3 region: CAWSPDRGWVNEQFF. The CDR3 coding sequence is TGTGCCTGGAGTCCCGACAGGGGATGGGTCAATGAGCAGTTCTTC.

V is TRBV6-5 and J is TRBJ1-3; D not resolved. Germline CDR1 is MNHEY and CDR2 is SVGAGI. CDR3 length equals 13 residues. Trimming pared 8 bases from V and 3 bases from J, leaving 11 bases between. CDR3 coding DNA: TGTGCCAGCCTAACGGCGGGTGGAAACACCATATATTTT. This gives the protein CASLTAGGNTIYF.